The rows below give T cell receptor beta chains drawn from one sample of a study of CD8 T cells in ankylosing spondylitis. TCRdb reprocessed the 5' RACE reads with MiXCR, giving one entry per CDR3 protein. The repertoire includes just under 350,000 distinct CDR3 sequences, 14% to 15% of them detected once, and approximately 1% sits in the top ten. Sequenced input: blood, either unsorted or a sorted T cell fraction (not recorded which). The receptor set was obtained from a male donor with ankylosing spondylitis or in good health (not recorded which). The CDR3 runs from the conserved cysteine through the conserved F or W. Each record gives: clone size, D gene, J gene, V gene, CDR3 protein, CDR3 DNA. The D gene is left open where the match is weak. A clone size is listed for some rows: how often the clone was seen (once, few, many), or a class if it is expanded.

>few|NA|TRBJ2-4|TRBV20-1
CSAGPPGWNIQYF
TGCAGTGCTGGGCCCCCGGGATGGAACATTCAGTACTTC
>few|TRBD1|TRBJ1-1|TRBV2
CASTRDRVGTEAFF
TGTGCCAGCACCCGGGACAGGGTAGGCACTGAAGCTTTCTTT
>few|TRBD1|TRBJ2-3|TRBV5-1
CASSLGTGGMPDTQYF
TGCGCCAGCAGCCTAGGGACAGGGGGGATGCCTGATACGCAGTATTTT
>NA|TRBD2|TRBJ2-3|TRBV5-1
CASSLTGLAGALGDTDTQYF
TGCGCCAGCAGCTTGACCGGACTAGCGGGGGCCCTTGGGGACACAGATACGCAGTATTTT
>NA|NA|TRBJ1-1|TRBV6-1
CASGAGGANTEAFF
TGTGCCAGCGGAGCCGGGGGGGCAAACACTGAAGCTTTCTTT
>NA|TRBD2|TRBJ2-1|TRBV2
CASTPGTSSYNEQFF
TGTGCCAGCACTCCGGGGACTAGCTCCTACAATGAGCAGTTCTTC
>few|TRBD1|TRBJ2-7|TRBV7-2
CASSLPGGTGGSEQYF
TGTGCCAGCAGCTTACCGGGAGGGACAGGGGGAAGTGAGCAGTACTTC
>NA|NA|TRBJ2-3|TRBV29-1
CSVGGSGADTQYF
TGCAGCGTTGGGGGCTCGGGCGCAGATACGCAGTATTTT
>many|NA|TRBJ2-3|TRBV12-3/TRBV12-4
CASSHSGRDTQYF
TGTGCCAGCAGTCACTCAGGGAGAGATACGCAGTATTTT
>few|TRBD2|TRBJ2-5|TRBV20-1
CSARVLRASGTETQYF
TGCAGTGCTAGAGTCCTCAGGGCTAGCGGGACAGAGACCCAGTACTTC
>NA|NA|TRBJ1-2|TRBV5-4
CASSPGSRGGYTF
TGTGCCAGCAGCCCCGGTTCGAGGGGAGGCTACACCTTC
>few|NA|TRBJ2-7|TRBV5-1
CASSLKGGYEQYF
TGCGCCAGCAGCTTGAAGGGTGGATACGAGCAGTACTTC
>few|NA|TRBJ2-1|TRBV5-5
CASSLEALRKQFF
TGTGCCAGCAGCTTGGAGGCCCTTAGGAAGCAGTTCTTC
>many|NA|TRBJ2-5|TRBV5-1
CASSLGQYQETQYF
TGCGCCAGCAGCTTGGGGCAGTACCAAGAGACCCAGTACTTC
>NA|NA|TRBJ2-7|TRBV5-1
CASSSQVEQYF
TGCGCCAGCAGCTCACAGGTAGAGCAGTACTTC
>NA|TRBD1|TRBJ1-1|TRBV4-2
CASSQEIGRGKAEAFF
TGTGCCAGCAGCCAAGAAATTGGCAGGGGGAAAGCTGAAGCTTTCTTT
>NA|NA|TRBJ2-7|TRBV7-2
CASSLDMISVQYF
TGTGCCAGCAGCTTAGACATGATATCGGTGCAGTACTTC
>NA|NA|TRBJ2-1|TRBV5-1
CASSSVGEQFF
TGCGCCAGCAGCTCAGTAGGTGAGCAGTTCTTC
>few|NA|TRBJ2-7|TRBV20-1
CSARWASSYEQYF
TGCAGTGCTAGATGGGCTAGCTCCTACGAGCAGTACTTC
>NA|TRBD2|TRBJ2-1|TRBV5-1
CASSPLAGVTYNEQFF
TGCGCCAGCAGCCCGCTAGCGGGAGTGACCTACAATGAGCAGTTCTTC
>NA|NA|TRBJ2-3|TRBV7-2
CASSMLRTDTQYF
TGTGCCAGCAGCATGTTGAGGACAGATACGCAGTATTTT
>NA|NA|TRBJ1-6|TRBV4-1
CASSRIRGSPLHF
TGCGCCAGCAGCCGGATTAGGGGTTCACCCCTCCACTTT
>few|TRBD1|TRBJ2-7|TRBV19
CASGNDDRAGEQYF
TGTGCCAGTGGTAACGACGACAGGGCAGGCGAGCAGTACTTC
>few|NA|TRBJ1-2|TRBV6-1
CASSPRGTGNYGYTF
TGTGCCAGCAGTCCCAGGGGCACAGGGAACTATGGCTACACCTTC
>NA|NA|TRBJ2-1|TRBV15
CATSQQTAYNEQFF
TGTGCCACCAGCCAACAGACAGCATACAATGAGCAGTTCTTC
>many|TRBD1|TRBJ1-2|TRBV5-1
CASSPTGQGYGYTF
TGCGCCAGCAGCCCGACGGGACAGGGGTATGGCTACACCTTC
>few|TRBD2|TRBJ2-7|TRBV3-1
CASSQPSAGSYEQYF
TGTGCCAGCAGCCAACCATCAGCGGGGTCCTACGAGCAGTACTTC
>NA|NA|TRBJ2-7|TRBV20-1
CSAGTVGGSHEQYF
TGCAGTGCTGGAACTGTCGGGGGAAGCCACGAGCAGTACTTC
>NA|NA|TRBJ2-5|TRBV10-2
CATSRGSETQYF
TGCGCCACCTCACGGGGGTCGGAGACCCAGTACTTC
>few|NA|TRBJ1-4|TRBV12-3/TRBV12-4
CASSMAGTNEKLFF
TGTGCCAGCAGTATGGCGGGGACTAATGAAAAACTGTTTTTT
>NA|NA|TRBJ2-5|TRBV5-1
CASSFAVGETQYF
TGCGCCAGCAGCTTTGCCGTAGGGGAGACCCAGTACTTC
>few|TRBD1|TRBJ2-1|TRBV5-1
CASRSQGAGEQFF
TGCGCCAGCAGGTCACAGGGGGCAGGGGAGCAGTTCTTC
>NA|TRBD1|TRBJ1-6|TRBV5-1
CASSLTGQGASSPLHF
TGCGCCAGCAGCCTTACCGGACAGGGGGCAAGTTCACCCCTCCACTTT
>many|NA|TRBJ1-6|TRBV12-3/TRBV12-4
CASSLGGGNSPLHF
TGTGCCAGCAGTTTGGGGGGTGGCAATTCACCCCTCCACTTT
>NA|NA|TRBJ2-3|TRBV12-3/TRBV12-4
CATSLLQRDTQYF
TGTGCCACCAGTTTACTTCAGAGAGATACGCAGTATTTT
>many|NA|TRBJ1-4|TRBV7-8
CASSPRTTREKLFF
TGTGCCAGCAGCCCTAGGACAACCCGGGAAAAACTGTTTTTT
>few|TRBD2|TRBJ2-1|TRBV12-3/TRBV12-4
CASSFSRERGKFF
TGTGCCAGCAGTTTTAGTCGCGAGCGGGGAAAGTTCTTC
>few|NA|TRBJ2-7|TRBV12-3/TRBV12-4
CASSLSSSSEQYF
TGTGCCAGCAGTTTAAGTAGTAGCTCCGAGCAGTACTTC
>many|NA|TRBJ1-1|TRBV5-1
CASRREGTEAFF
TGCGCCAGCCGCAGGGAAGGCACTGAAGCTTTCTTT